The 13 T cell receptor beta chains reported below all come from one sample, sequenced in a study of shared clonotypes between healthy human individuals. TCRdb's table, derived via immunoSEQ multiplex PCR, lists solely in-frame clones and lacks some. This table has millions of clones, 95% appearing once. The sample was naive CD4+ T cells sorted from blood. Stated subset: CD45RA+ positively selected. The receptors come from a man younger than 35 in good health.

CDR3 DNA sequence: TGTGCCAGTTACGAAGCGGGGGCCCCTAATGAAAAACTGTTTTTT. Translated, it gives CASYEAGAPNEKLFF. V and J are TRBV2 and TRBJ1-4; perhaps TRBD1 as D (6 bases). The CDR3 covers 15 residues. Germline V gene lookup returns CDR1 SNHLY and CDR2 FYNNEI. Trimming cost V 9 bases and J 3 bases, with 17 bases left between them.

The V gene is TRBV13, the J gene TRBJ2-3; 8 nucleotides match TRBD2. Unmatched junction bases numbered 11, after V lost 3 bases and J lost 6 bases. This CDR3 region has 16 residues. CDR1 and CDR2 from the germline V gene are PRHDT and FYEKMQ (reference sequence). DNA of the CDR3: TGTGCCAGCAGCTTCCGGTCGGGAGGGTCTTTCGATACGCAGTATTTT. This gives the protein CASSFRSGGSFDTQYF.

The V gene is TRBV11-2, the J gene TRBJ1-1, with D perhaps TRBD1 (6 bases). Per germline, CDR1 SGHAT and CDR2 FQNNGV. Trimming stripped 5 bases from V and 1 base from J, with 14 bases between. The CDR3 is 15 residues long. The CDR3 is CASSPRTVTNTEAFF. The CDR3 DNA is TGTGCCAGCAGCCCCCGGACAGTCACGAACACTGAAGCTTTCTTT.

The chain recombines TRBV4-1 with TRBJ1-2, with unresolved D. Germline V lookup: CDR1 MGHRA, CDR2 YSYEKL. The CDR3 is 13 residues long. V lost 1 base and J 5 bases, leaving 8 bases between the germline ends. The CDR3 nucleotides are TGCGCCAGCAGCCAAGTTGCGAGGTATGGCTACACCTTC. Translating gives CASSQVARYGYTF.

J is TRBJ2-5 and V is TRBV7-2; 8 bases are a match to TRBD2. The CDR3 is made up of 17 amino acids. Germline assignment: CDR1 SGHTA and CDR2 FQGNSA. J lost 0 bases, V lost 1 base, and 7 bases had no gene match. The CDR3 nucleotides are TGTGCCAGCAGCTTAGATCGGGCGGGAGGAGACCAAGAGACCCAGTACTTC. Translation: CASSLDRAGGDQETQYF.

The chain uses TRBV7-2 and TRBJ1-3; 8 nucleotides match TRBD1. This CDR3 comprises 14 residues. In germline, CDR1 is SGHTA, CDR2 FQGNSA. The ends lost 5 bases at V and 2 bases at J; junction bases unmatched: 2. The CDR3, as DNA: TGTGCCAGCAGCCCAGGGGGCCCTGGAAACACCATATATTTT. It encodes CASSPGGPGNTIYF.

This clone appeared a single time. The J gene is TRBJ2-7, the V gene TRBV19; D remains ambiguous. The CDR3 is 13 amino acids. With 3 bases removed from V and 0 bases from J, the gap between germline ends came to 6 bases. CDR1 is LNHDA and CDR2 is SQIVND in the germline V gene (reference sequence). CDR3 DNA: TGTGCCAGTAGTATTCAACGCTCCTACGAGCAGTACTTC. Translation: CASSIQRSYEQYF.

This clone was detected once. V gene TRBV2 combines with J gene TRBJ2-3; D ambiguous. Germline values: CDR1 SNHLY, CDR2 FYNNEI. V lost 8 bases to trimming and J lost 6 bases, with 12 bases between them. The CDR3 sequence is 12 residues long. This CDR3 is CASERHTDTQYF. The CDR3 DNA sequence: TGTGCCAGCGAAAGGCATACGGATACGCAGTATTTT.

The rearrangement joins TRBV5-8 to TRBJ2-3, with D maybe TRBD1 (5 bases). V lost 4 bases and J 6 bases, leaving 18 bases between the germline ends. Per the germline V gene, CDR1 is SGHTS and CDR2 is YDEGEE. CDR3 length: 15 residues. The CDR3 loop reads CASSLQGGKADTQYF. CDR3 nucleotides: TGTGCCAGCAGCCTGCAGGGTGGAAAGGCCGATACGCAGTATTTT.

Here the CDR3 reads CATSRDKLAGAGEQYF. The CDR3 nucleotides read TGTGCCACCAGCAGAGATAAACTAGCGGGAGCGGGTGAGCAGTACTTC. The V and J genes are TRBV15 and TRBJ2-7, with TRBD2 identical over 11 bases. The CDR3 is made up of 16 amino acids. V lost 0 bases to trimming and J lost 7 bases; unmatched junction nucleotides: 8. From germline, CDR1 is LNHNV and CDR2 YYDKDF (reference sequence).

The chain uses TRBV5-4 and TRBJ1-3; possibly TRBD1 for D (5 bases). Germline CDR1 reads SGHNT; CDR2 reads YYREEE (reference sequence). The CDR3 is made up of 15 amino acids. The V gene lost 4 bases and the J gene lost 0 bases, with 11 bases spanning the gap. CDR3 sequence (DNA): TGTGCCAGCAGCGAGGGACTCACCTCTGGAAACACCATATATTTT. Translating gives CASSEGLTSGNTIYF. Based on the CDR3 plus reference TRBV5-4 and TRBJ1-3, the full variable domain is ETGVTQSPTHLIKTRGQQVTLRCSSQSGHNTVSWYQQALGQGPQFIFQYYREEENGRGNFPPRFSGLQFPNYSSELNVNALELDDSALYLCASSEGLTSGNTIYFGEGSWLTVV.

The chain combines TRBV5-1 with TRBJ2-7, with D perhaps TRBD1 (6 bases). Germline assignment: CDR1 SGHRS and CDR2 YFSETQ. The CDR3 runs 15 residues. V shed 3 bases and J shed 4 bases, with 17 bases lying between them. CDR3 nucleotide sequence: TGCGCCAGCAGCTCCGGGACAACCGAGTTTTACGAGCAGTACTTC. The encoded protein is CASSSGTTEFYEQYF.

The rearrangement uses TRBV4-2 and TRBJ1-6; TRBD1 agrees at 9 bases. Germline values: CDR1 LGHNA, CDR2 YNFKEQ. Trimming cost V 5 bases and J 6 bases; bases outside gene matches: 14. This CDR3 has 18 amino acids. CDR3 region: CASSTTPRQGGSNSPLHF. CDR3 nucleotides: TGTGCCAGCAGCACAACCCCCCGACAGGGGGGTAGTAATTCACCCCTCCACTTT.